Following are 10 T cell receptor beta chains from one sample sequenced in a study of blood T cell repertoires in COVID-19. The assay was immunoSEQ multiplex PCR, and TCRdb's table has in-frame clones only and misses some. This table has around 210,000 clones, 80% to 90% appearing once. Sequences were obtained from peripheral blood. Receptors were obtained from a woman aged 65 to 85 with acute or convalescent COVID-19.

This clone was seen a few times. This rearrangement joins TRBV5-1 to TRBJ2-6; 7 bases line up with TRBD1. The J segment lost 2 bases and the V segment lost 0 bases, leaving 5 bases of the junction unmatched. This CDR3 has 17 amino acids. Germline CDR1 SGHRS, CDR2 YFSETQ. The CDR3 is CASSLGGTGAGANVLTF. CDR3 DNA sequence: TGCGCCAGCAGCTTGGGGGGCACAGGGGCTGGGGCCAACGTCCTGACTTTC. The full variable domain, its missing parts supplied by reference TRBV5-1 and TRBJ2-6, is KAGVTQTPRYLIKTRGQQVTLSCSPISGHRSVSWYQQTPGQGLQFLFEYFSETQRNKGNFPGRFSGRQFSNSRSEMNVSTLELGDSALYLCASSLGGTGAGANVLTFGAGSRLTVL.

The chain links TRBV12-5 to TRBJ2-5; no clear D. This CDR3 comprises 12 residues. Trimming cost V 3 bases and J 5 bases, with 7 bases left between them. CDR1 and CDR2 (germline): LGHNT, FRNRAP. The CDR3 coding sequence is TGTGCTAGTGGTTTAAGACACGAGACCCAGTACTTC. This gives the protein CASGLRHETQYF.

The genes are TRBV6-2 or TRBV6-3 and TRBJ2-7; D not resolved. Germline V gene sequence: CDR1 MNHEY, CDR2 SVGEGT. The CDR3 runs to 14 residues. V dropped 5 bases and J dropped 3 bases, with 14 bases sitting between them. The CDR3 here is CASSNERPHYEQYF. The CDR3 nucleotides read TGTGCCAGCAGTAACGAGCGACCCCACTACGAGCAGTACTTC.

The genes are TRBV28 and TRBJ2-6; tentatively, D is TRBD1 (6 bases). The CDR3 runs 14 residues. The germline gives CDR1 MDHEN, CDR2 SYDVKM. Deletions cut 7 bases from V and 2 bases from J, with 9 bases between. CDR3 residues: CASIPGAGANVLTF. CDR3 nucleotide sequence: TGTGCCAGCATTCCAGGGGCTGGGGCCAACGTCCTGACTTTC.

The V call is TRBV7-9, the J call TRBJ1-1; TRBD1 aligns across 7 bases. Per the germline V gene, CDR1 is SEHNR and CDR2 is FQNEAQ (reference sequence). J was trimmed by 0 bases and V by 7 bases; bases with no gene match: 5. The CDR3 covers 14 residues. CDR3 sequence reads: CASNRQGVNTEAFF. The CDR3 DNA follows: TGTGCCAGCAACCGACAGGGAGTGAACACTGAAGCTTTCTTT.

The rearrangement links TRBV6-5 to TRBJ1-4, with D tentatively TRBD1 (5 bases). Germline loops: CDR1 MNHEY, CDR2 SVGAGI. The CDR3 contains 15 residues. Trimming stripped 7 bases from V and 6 bases from J, with 18 bases between. The CDR3 DNA reads TGTGCCAGCAAACCTCAGGAAAGGGGTTATGAAAAACTGTTTTTT. This translates into CASKPQERGYEKLFF.

The chain uses TRBV28 and TRBJ1-2; perhaps TRBD1 as D (5 bases). CDR1 MDHEN and CDR2 SYDVKM come from the germline V gene. Trimming shortened V by 3 bases and J by 7 bases, and 18 bases separated the two germline ends. The length of the CDR3 is 15 residues. Here the CDR3 reads CASSFRGTGPGGYTF. CDR3 nucleotides: TGTGCCAGCAGTTTCCGTGGCACAGGACCGGGTGGCTACACCTTC.

The rearrangement uses TRBV6-2 or TRBV6-3 and TRBJ2-7; a weak D match, TRBD1 (6 bases). V was trimmed by 5 bases and J by 9 bases, leaving 17 bases between them. The CDR3 is 13 residues long. The germline V gene has CDR1 MNHEY and CDR2 SVGEGT. The CDR3 region has the DNA TGTGCCAGCAGTGTTGGGGGACAACGGGTGCAGTACTTC. Amino acid sequence: CASSVGGQRVQYF.

This rearrangement joins TRBV29-1 to TRBJ1-2; 7 bases match TRBD1. V trimming: 6 bases; J trimming: 2 bases; junction bases outside the gene matches: 9. The CDR3 is 14 residues long. CDR1 and CDR2 from the germline V gene are SQVTM and ANQGSEA. The CDR3 here is CSVVGQRRNYGYTF. CDR3 bases: TGCAGCGTGGTGGGACAGAGAAGAAACTATGGCTACACCTTC.

The rearrangement links TRBV2 to TRBJ2-7, with D possibly TRBD1 on 6 matching bases. The CDR3 runs 13 residues. Looked up from germline, CDR1 is SNHLY and CDR2 is FYNNEI. Trimming left V 7 bases short and J 6 bases short, with 16 bases between. For the CDR3, the DNA is TGTGCCAGCACTTACAGGGAGTCGGGCGAGCAGTACTTC. It translates to CASTYRESGEQYF.